This note documents a single T cell receptor beta chain sequence. Its specificity is unknown. While unrecorded immune exposures were likely, the donors were nominally healthy when sampled. This CDR3 has 15 residues. Per germline, CDR1 SGHNT and CDR2 YYREEE (reference sequence). V lost 1 base and J lost 7; bases outside the gene matches: 10. The PCR made use of 60 Vbeta and 13 Jbeta primers. Assay used: immunoSEQ multiplex PCR; TCRdb lists only in-frame clones, some missing. Counted here are some 98,000 clones, approximately 72% occurring once; the ten biggest clones make up around 9.9%. The data stem from a study of cytomegalovirus exposure and HLA in healthy donors. Looking at the study overall: HLA-typed donors were the source of tens of millions of unique TCRs, which an early data release held.

Study-level findings and limits: A later analysis linked a missense DCLRE1C variant to TCR beta V- and J-gene trimming. The authors enumerated under 200 TCR beta chains as linked to cytomegalovirus.

The material sequenced was PBMCs. The source is a young man in good health and CMV-seropositive. The chain carries TRBV5-4 and TRBJ1-2; TRBD1 matches 7 bases. CDR3 sequence reads: CASSLLNQGVLGYTF. The CDR3 nucleotides are TGTGCCAGCAGCTTGTTAAATCAGGGGGTTCTTGGCTACACCTTC.